This T cell receptor (beta chain) comes out of a study of T cell repertoires in cytomegalovirus infection. Across the study: Signatures in public TCR beta sequences pointed to both CMV infection and matching HLA type. General observations from the study: HLA-C-restricted CMV-specific TCR beta clonotypes prevailed in the ex vivo response. Cumulated frequencies of public TCR beta families served to identify carriers of CMV plus the relevant HLA.

A word on this clonotype: Its antigen is not known.

TCRdb recomputed calls from the reads with MiXCR, one row per CDR3 protein. The repertoire consists of roughly 600,000 distinct CDR3 sequences, with 20% to 30% occurring once and the leading ten covering 6.5% to 10%. The germline V and J ends were trimmed by 7 bases and 5 bases, with 17 bases remaining between them. The CDR3 runs 14 residues. Germline V gene sequence: CDR1 MNHEY, CDR2 SVGAGI. Sequences were obtained from CD8+ T cells from PBMCs. The receptor was isolated from a human donor in good health (CMV status not recorded). Some clones in this sample may be carry-over from other donors' samples. The chain is built from TRBV6-5 and TRBJ2-5, with D tentatively TRBD2 (6 bases). The CDR3 spells CASTNLEGPETQYF. The DNA for the CDR3 is TGTGCCAGCACCAATTTGGAGGGGCCTGAGACCCAGTACTTC.